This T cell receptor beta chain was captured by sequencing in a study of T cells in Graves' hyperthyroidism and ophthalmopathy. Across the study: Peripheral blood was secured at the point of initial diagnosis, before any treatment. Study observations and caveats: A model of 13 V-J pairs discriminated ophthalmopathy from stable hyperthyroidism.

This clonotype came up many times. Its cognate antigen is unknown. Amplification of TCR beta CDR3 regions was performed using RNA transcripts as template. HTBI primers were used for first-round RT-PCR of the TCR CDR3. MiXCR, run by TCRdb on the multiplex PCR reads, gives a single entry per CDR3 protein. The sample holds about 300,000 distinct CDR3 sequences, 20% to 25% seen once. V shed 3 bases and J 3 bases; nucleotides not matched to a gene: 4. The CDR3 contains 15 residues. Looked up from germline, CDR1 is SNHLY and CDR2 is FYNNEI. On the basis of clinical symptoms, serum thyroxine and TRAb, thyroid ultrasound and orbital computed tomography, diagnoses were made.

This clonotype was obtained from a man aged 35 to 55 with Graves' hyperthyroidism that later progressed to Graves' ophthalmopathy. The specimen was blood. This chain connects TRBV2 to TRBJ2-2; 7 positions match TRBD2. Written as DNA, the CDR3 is TGTGCCAGCAGTGAGGTAGCGGGCCACACCGGGGAGCTGTTTTTT. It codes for CASSEVAGHTGELFF.